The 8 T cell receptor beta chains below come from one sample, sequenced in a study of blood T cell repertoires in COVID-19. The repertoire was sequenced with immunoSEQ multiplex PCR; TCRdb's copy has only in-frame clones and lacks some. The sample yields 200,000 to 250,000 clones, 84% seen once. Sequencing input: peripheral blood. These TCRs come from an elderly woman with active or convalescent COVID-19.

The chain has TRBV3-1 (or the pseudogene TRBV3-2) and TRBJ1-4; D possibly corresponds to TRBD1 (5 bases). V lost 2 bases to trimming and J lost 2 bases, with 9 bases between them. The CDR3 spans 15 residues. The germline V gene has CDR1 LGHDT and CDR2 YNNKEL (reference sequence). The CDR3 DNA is TGTGCCAGCAGCCAAACAGGTGTTACTAATGAAAAACTGTTTTTT. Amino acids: CASSQTGVTNEKLFF.

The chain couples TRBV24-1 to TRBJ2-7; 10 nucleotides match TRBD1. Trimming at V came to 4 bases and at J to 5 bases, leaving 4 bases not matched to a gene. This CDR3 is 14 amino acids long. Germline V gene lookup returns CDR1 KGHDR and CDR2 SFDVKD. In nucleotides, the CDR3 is TGTGCCACCAGTGACCCGGGACAGGGGAACGAGCAGTACTTC. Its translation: CATSDPGQGNEQYF.

The CDR3 spells CASSLGPNQETQYF. CDR3 in DNA: TGTGCCAGCAGCTTAGGTCCAAATCAAGAGACCCAGTACTTC. The rearrangement uses TRBV7-9 and TRBJ2-5; D gene uncertain. CDR1 is SEHNR, CDR2 FQNEAQ, per germline (reference sequence). V gave up 1 base and J gave up 2 bases, with 8 bases separating them. The CDR3 consists of 14 residues.

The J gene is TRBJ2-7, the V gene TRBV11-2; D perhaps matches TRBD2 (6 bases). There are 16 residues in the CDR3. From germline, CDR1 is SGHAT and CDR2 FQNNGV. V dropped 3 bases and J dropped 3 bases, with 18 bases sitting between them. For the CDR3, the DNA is TGTGCCAGCAGCTTCTCCTCCGGGACTGACCGCTACGAGCAGTACTTC. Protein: CASSFSSGTDRYEQYF.

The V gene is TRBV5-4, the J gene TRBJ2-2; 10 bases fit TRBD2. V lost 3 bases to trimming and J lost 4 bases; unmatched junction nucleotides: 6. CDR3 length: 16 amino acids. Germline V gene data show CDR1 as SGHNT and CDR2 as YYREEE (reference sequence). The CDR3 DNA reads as TGTGCCAGCAGCTCCAAGCGGGAGGGTGCCACCGGGGAGCTGTTTTTT. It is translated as CASSSKREGATGELFF.

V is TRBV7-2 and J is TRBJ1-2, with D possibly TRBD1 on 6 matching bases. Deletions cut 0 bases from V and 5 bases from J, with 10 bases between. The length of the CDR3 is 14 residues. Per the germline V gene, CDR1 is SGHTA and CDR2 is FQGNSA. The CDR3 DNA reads TGTGCCAGCAGCTTAGCAGGGGGGGAGTATGGCTACACCTTC. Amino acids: CASSLAGGEYGYTF.

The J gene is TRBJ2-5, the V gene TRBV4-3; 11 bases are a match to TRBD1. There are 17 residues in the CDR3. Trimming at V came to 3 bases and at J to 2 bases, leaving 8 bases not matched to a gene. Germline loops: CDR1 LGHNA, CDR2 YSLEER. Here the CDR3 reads CASSQLWGQGVQETQYF. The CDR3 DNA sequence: TGCGCCAGCAGCCAGCTGTGGGGACAGGGGGTTCAAGAGACCCAGTACTTC.

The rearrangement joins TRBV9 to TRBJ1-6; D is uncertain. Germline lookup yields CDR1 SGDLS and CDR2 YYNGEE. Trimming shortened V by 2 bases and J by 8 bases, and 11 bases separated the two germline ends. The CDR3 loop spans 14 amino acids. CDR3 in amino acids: CASSVRQLDSPLHF. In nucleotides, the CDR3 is TGTGCCAGCAGCGTGCGGCAGTTGGATTCACCCCTCCACTTT.